These 8 T cell receptor beta chains came from one sample sequenced in a study of cytomegalovirus exposure and HLA in healthy donors. The PCR used 60 Vbeta and 13 Jbeta primers. Libraries were prepared by immunoSEQ multiplex PCR; TCRdb keeps only in-frame clonotypes and omits some of them. Here the sample spans over 110,000 clones, approximately 80% being singletons. Sequencing was performed on PBMCs. These receptors all come from a female donor in good health and CMV-seronegative.

This clone was found once. The chain has TRBV30 and TRBJ1-4, with a tentative D call TRBD1 (6 bases). Germline CDR1 and CDR2: GTSNPN and SVGIG (reference sequence). The ends were cut back, 0 bases at V and 7 bases at J, with 12 bases in the middle. The CDR3 totals 14 residues. In DNA, the CDR3 is TGTGCCTGGAGTGTGGGGGCGCCCGGTGAAAAACTGTTTTTT. As protein: CAWSVGAPGEKLFF.

The sample holds a few counts of this clone. The genes are TRBV25-1 and TRBJ1-4, with a tentative D call TRBD1 (6 bases). The ends were cut back, 6 bases at V and 7 bases at J, with 15 bases in the middle. This CDR3 has 14 amino acids. In germline, CDR1 is MGHDK, CDR2 SYGVNS. The CDR3 loop is CASSPTGEGEKLFF. The CDR3 bases are TGTGCCAGCAGCCCGACAGGAGAGGGTGAAAAACTGTTTTTT.

The chain has TRBV6-6 and TRBJ2-7; 12 bases are shared with TRBD1. This CDR3 is built from 16 residues. Trimming removed 6 bases from V and 6 bases from J; junction bases left unmatched: 12. Germline values: CDR1 MNHNY, CDR2 SVGAGI (reference sequence). The CDR3 coding sequence is TGTGCCAGCAGCATCACTCCGGGACAGGGGGCCCGCGAGCAGTACTTC. Its protein product is CASSITPGQGAREQYF.

The gene calls are TRBV7-9 and TRBJ1-6, with 8 bases aligning to TRBD1. Germline values: CDR1 SEHNR, CDR2 FQNEAQ (reference sequence). V trimming: 1 base; J trimming: 11 bases; junction bases outside the gene matches: 4. There are 14 residues in the CDR3. CDR3 residues: CASSLGQGIPPLHF. The CDR3 bases are TGTGCCAGCAGCTTAGGACAGGGGATACCACCCCTCCACTTT.

The chain uses TRBV5-1 and TRBJ2-7; D might be TRBD2 (6 bases). Germline lookup yields CDR1 SGHRS and CDR2 YFSETQ. This CDR3 has 15 residues. The V end was cut by 1 base, the J end by 4 bases, with 15 bases between. DNA for the CDR3: TGCGCCAGCAGCTTGAATGGACTAAAGCCTTACGAGCAGTACTTC. Translated, it gives CASSLNGLKPYEQYF. The whole variable domain, filled in from reference TRBV5-1 and TRBJ2-7, reads KAGVTQTPRYLIKTRGQQVTLSCSPISGHRSVSWYQQTPGQGLQFLFEYFSETQRNKGNFPGRFSGRQFSNSRSEMNVSTLELGDSALYLCASSLNGLKPYEQYFGPGTRLTVT.

The chain links TRBV5-8 to TRBJ1-3; 7 positions match TRBD1. CDR3 length equals 16 residues. From germline, CDR1 is SGHTS and CDR2 YDEGEE. The trim removed 4 bases at V and 3 bases at J, leaving 10 bases unmatched. This chain's CDR3 is CASSPTGFLGGNTIYF. For the CDR3, the DNA is TGTGCCAGCAGCCCGACAGGGTTTTTAGGTGGAAACACCATATATTTT.

The chain links TRBV6-4 to TRBJ2-1; 9 nucleotides align to TRBD1. Germline V gene sequence: CDR1 MRHNA, CDR2 SNTAGT. The CDR3 is 14 residues long. The junction had 8 bases not matched to a gene; V was cut back by 5 bases and J by 9 bases. Here the CDR3 reads CASSLGTGNAEQFF. For the CDR3, the DNA is TGTGCCAGCAGTCTCGGGACAGGGAACGCTGAGCAGTTCTTC.

This clone was seen a single time. The chain recombines TRBV9 with TRBJ2-7; 12 nucleotides line up with TRBD1. V trimming: 1 base; J trimming: 4 bases; junction bases outside the gene matches: 9. CDR3 size: 17 residues. Germline V gives CDR1 SGDLS, CDR2 YYNGEE. The CDR3 reads CASSVIFRDRGLYEQYF. The CDR3 coding sequence is TGTGCCAGCAGCGTAATCTTCCGGGACAGGGGGCTGTACGAGCAGTACTTC.